The rows below give T cell receptor beta chains drawn from one sample of a study. MiXCR, applied by TCRdb to the 5' RACE reads, yields one record per CDR3 protein. This table holds 50,000 to 80,000 distinct CDR3 sequences, about 20% found once. Sequenced material: memory CD4+ T cells sorted from a lymph node. All receptors derive from a female donor with breast cancer. Each CDR3 is given with its conserved first and last residue. D genes are given only for firm matches. Clone size is not always given. Where it is, it says once, few, many or a class for expanded clones.

abundance	d_gene	v_gene	j_gene	CDR3nt	CDR3aa
few	-	TRBV7-3	TRBJ2-5	TGTGCCAGCAGCCGGTTCGGGACCCAAGAGACCCAGTACTTC	CASSRFGTQETQYF
-	-	TRBV5-6	TRBJ1-2	TGTGCCAGCAGCTACTGGACCGGGACGGGCTATGGCTACACCTTC	CASSYWTGTGYGYTF
many	-	TRBV7-2	TRBJ2-7	TGTGCCAGCAGCTTAGGTCTGGTGGAGCAGTACTTC	CASSLGLVEQYF
-	TRBD2	TRBV7-2	TRBJ2-4	TGTGCCAGCAGCTTAGCGCCGGGCGGGAGTTTCCCGTACTTC	CASSLAPGGSFPYF
-	TRBD1	TRBV28	TRBJ2-7	TGTGCCAGCAGTCCGGGACAGGGCTACGAGCAGTACTTC	CASSPGQGYEQYF
few	-	TRBV7-3	TRBJ2-3	TGTGCCAGCAGCTCCACTAGCTCTAGCACAGATACGCAGTATTTT	CASSSTSSSTDTQYF
-	TRBD2	TRBV5-1	TRBJ2-7	TGCGCCAGCAGCTTCGCGGGAGCCACCAACGAGCAGTACTTC	CASSFAGATNEQYF
few	TRBD2	TRBV5-1	TRBJ2-1	TGCGCCAGCAGCTTGGAAGGCGGAAGCGGGAGCGGCTCCTACAATGAGCAGTTCTTC	CASSLEGGSGSGSYNEQFF
-	-	TRBV25-1	TRBJ1-1	TGTGCCACCTTCTCGAACACTGAAGCTTTCTTT	CATFSNTEAFF
many	-	TRBV4-3	TRBJ2-3	TGCGCCAGCAGCCAACAGGAGGAGGATACGCAGTATTTT	CASSQQEEDTQYF
-	-	TRBV2	TRBJ2-1	TGTGCCAGCAGGAAGGACTACAACAATGAGCAGTTCTTC	CASRKDYNNEQFF
few	-	TRBV2	TRBJ1-5	TGTACCAGCAGTGAGGATAGCAATCAGCCCCAGCATTTT	CTSSEDSNQPQHF
-	-	TRBV27	TRBJ1-4	TGTGCCAGCAGGCCCAACGGTCTGCGGGAAAAACTGTTTTTT	CASRPNGLREKLFF
-	TRBD1	TRBV5-1	TRBJ1-4	TGCGCCAGCAGCCTGGGACAGGGGGCCGGTAATGAAAAACTGTTTTTT	CASSLGQGAGNEKLFF
many	-	TRBV6-6	TRBJ1-6	TGTGCCAGCAGTGCAACAGGGATTTCACCCCTCCACTTT	CASSATGISPLHF
few	-	TRBV20-1	TRBJ2-1	TGCAGTGCTAGAAAGGTGGAATTCAATGAGCAGTTCTTC	CSARKVEFNEQFF
many	-	TRBV28	TRBJ2-7	TGTGCCAGCACGAGGCCGGGCCAGGGTGGGTACGAGCAGTACTTC	CASTRPGQGGYEQYF
-	-	TRBV7-9	TRBJ1-3	TGTGCCAGCAGTGCGGATAGAAACACCATATATTTT	CASSADRNTIYF
many	TRBD2	TRBV5-4	TRBJ2-1	TGTGCCAGCAGCCCGGGGGGGGCGGGGGCCTACAATGAGCAGTTCTTC	CASSPGGAGAYNEQFF
few	-	TRBV4-2	TRBJ1-4	TGTGCCAGCAGCCAAGGGCATATGGGGGGAAGGGAAAAACTGTTTTTT	CASSQGHMGGREKLFF
few	-	TRBV30	TRBJ2-3	TGTGCCTGTTTAATCACAGGGAGCACAGATACGCAGTATTTT	CACLITGSTDTQYF
few	-	TRBV6-1	TRBJ1-3	TGTGCCAGCAGTGAGGCAGAGGCTGGAAACACCATATATTTT	CASSEAEAGNTIYF
-	-	TRBV7-2	TRBJ1-2	TGTGCCAGCAGCCTGCAGAGCTATGGTGGCTACACCTTC	CASSLQSYGGYTF
-	-	TRBV5-1	TRBJ2-1	TGCGCCAGCAGCCCTGGGGGGGGGACAGATGAGCAGTTCTTC	CASSPGGGTDEQFF
-	TRBD1	TRBV20-1	TRBJ2-1	TGCAGTGCCGACCGACAGGGTTTTGAGGAAGAGCAGTTCTTC	CSADRQGFEEEQFF
-	TRBD1	TRBV6-2/TRBV6-3	TRBJ2-2	TGTGCCAGCAGTAGGGGGCACTTTCCGGCCGGGGAGCTGTTTTTT	CASSRGHFPAGELFF
many	-	TRBV5-1	TRBJ1-1	TGCGCCAGCAGATCCGGAGCGAACACTGAAGCTTTCTTT	CASRSGANTEAFF
few	TRBD1	TRBV10-2	TRBJ2-7	TGCGCCAGCAGGCACACAGGGGCCGAGCAGTACTTC	CASRHTGAEQYF
many	-	TRBV21-1	TRBJ2-7	TGTGCCAGCAGCAATCATCGACTCCTCGAGCAGTACTTC	CASSNHRLLEQYF
many	TRBD2	TRBV29-1	TRBJ2-3	TGCAGCGTTGGGCGGGAGAGCACAGATACGCAGTATTTT	CSVGRESTDTQYF
few	-	TRBV24-1	TRBJ2-3	TGTGCCACCAGTGATCCTACTAGTACAGATACGCAGTATTTT	CATSDPTSTDTQYF
-	-	TRBV5-1	TRBJ2-1	TGCGCCAGCAGAAGCAGTAGCCATGAGCAGTTCTTC	CASRSSSHEQFF
many	-	TRBV29-1	TRBJ2-1	TGCAGCGTTGAAGGGGGAGTCGAGGGGACTTACAATGAGCAGTTCTTC	CSVEGGVEGTYNEQFF
-	TRBD2	TRBV6-5	TRBJ2-1	TGTGCCAGCAGTCCGGGACTAGCGGGAAACAATGAGCGGTTCTTC	CASSPGLAGNNERFF
-	-	TRBV9	TRBJ1-1	TGTGCCAGCAGCGTAAACCTAGGGGCCGCACCGGGATCGGAAGCTTTCTTT	CASSVNLGAAPGSEAFF